The 10 T cell receptor beta chains reported below all come from one sample, sequenced in a study of molecular identifiers for immune sequencing clone quantification. TCRdb reprocessed the PCR reads with MiXCR, giving one entry per CDR3 protein. The sample includes around 65,000 distinct CDR3 sequences, 15% to 20% seen only once; the top ten take over 1.2%. Sequencing was done on a sample of naive CD8+ T cells from blood, with Jurkat cell RNA spiked in. Subset in this sample: FACS-sorted CD8+CD4-CCR7+CD45RA+ naive T cells. The receptor source for this set is a human donor in good health. Some libraries in this study had Jurkat cell RNA spiked in.

Ten or more counts support this clonotype. The V call is TRBV19, the J call TRBJ1-1, with D hard to call. The CDR3 totals 15 residues. V was cut by 3 bases and J by 0 bases, with 11 bases left in between. Germline CDR1 LNHDA, CDR2 SQIVND (reference sequence). In nucleotides, the CDR3 is TGTGCCAGTAGTATGGGGTTTTCAATGAACACTGAAGCTTTCTTT. Translation: CASSMGFSMNTEAFF.

This clonotype was counted at least ten times. This rearrangement joins TRBV12-3 or TRBV12-4 to TRBJ2-7; D is undetermined. This CDR3 is built from 12 residues. V was shortened by 1 base and J by 7 bases, with 8 bases between the two germline ends. The CDR3 loop reads CASSLEGMEQYF. CDR3 bases: TGTGCCAGCAGTTTAGAAGGGATGGAGCAGTACTTC.

This clonotype was seen many times. The CDR3 spells CASGGSSYNEQFF. CDR3 in DNA: TGTGCCAGCGGGGGAAGCTCCTACAATGAGCAGTTCTTC. V and J are TRBV2 and TRBJ2-1, with D perhaps being TRBD1 or TRBD2 (5 bases each). CDR3 length: 13 amino acids. V lost 8 bases, J lost 0 bases, and 8 bases lay in between. Germline V gene sequence: CDR1 SNHLY, CDR2 FYNNEI.

V usage is TRBV5-8 and J usage is TRBJ2-1; tentative D call: TRBD1 (6 bases). V was shortened by 0 bases and J by 6 bases, with 13 bases between the two germline ends. Germline loops: CDR1 SGHTS, CDR2 YDEGEE. The CDR3 is 15 residues long. CDR3 in amino acids: CASSLATTGSNEQFF. In DNA, the CDR3 is TGTGCCAGCAGCTTGGCTACGACAGGTAGCAATGAGCAGTTCTTC.

This clonotype was observed many times. The rearrangement links TRBV4-1 to TRBJ1-6; a weak D match, TRBD1 (6 bases). Germline CDR1 reads MGHRA; CDR2 reads YSYEKL. Trimming stripped 2 bases from V and 7 bases from J, with 12 bases between. The length of the CDR3 is 15 residues. CDR3 amino acids: CASSQRAGDNSPLHF. CDR3 DNA: TGCGCCAGCAGCCAACGTGCAGGGGACAATTCACCCCTCCACTTT.

This clonotype has ten or more counts. The rearrangement uses TRBV28 and TRBJ2-2; D remains ambiguous. V lost 8 bases to trimming and J lost 5 bases, with 12 bases between them. The CDR3 loop spans 13 amino acids. The V gene's germline CDR1 is MDHEN and CDR2 SYDVKM. This CDR3 is CASVGVNTGELFF. The CDR3 DNA is TGTGCCAGCGTAGGAGTAAATACCGGGGAGCTGTTTTTT.

The chain is built from TRBV21-1 and TRBJ2-7; the D call TRBD1 from the table was never checked on the DNA. TRBV21-1 is given as a pseudogene. The CDR3 is 17 amino acids. The CDR3 reads CASSKSGQGTIGYEQYF. In nucleotides, the CDR3 is TGTGCCAGCAGCAAGTCGGGGCAGGGTACTATCGGTTACGAGCAGTACTTC.

This clonotype was seen once. The CDR3 end shows no conserved phenylalanine or tryptophan, and so a read error is likely. The J gene is TRBJ2-7, the V gene TRBV4-1; D might be TRBD1 (6 bases). The germline gives CDR1 MGHRA, CDR2 YSYEKL. The CDR3 has 16 residues. The CDR3 sequence: CAGSPFVDRLGYEQYL. CDR3 DNA: TGCGCCGGCAGCCCTTTCGTGGACAGACTGGGCTACGAGCAGTACCTC.

For this clonotype: At one boundary the junction diverges from the germline segment, which might be a read error. The gene calls are TRBV5-3 and TRBJ2-7, with 7 nucleotides matching TRBD2. TRBV5-3 is marked as an open reading frame, function uncertain. The CDR3 totals 13 residues. Written as DNA, the CDR3 is TGTGCCAGCAGCTTGGGCGGGAGCGGTGAGCAGTACTTC. It specifies CASSLGGSGEQYF.

This clonotype occurred many times. J is TRBJ1-1 and V is TRBV19; no definite D call. Trimming removed 1 base at V and 6 bases at J, with 6 bases between. The CDR3 is 12 residues long. Germline V gives CDR1 LNHDA, CDR2 SQIVND (reference sequence). The CDR3, as DNA: TGTGCCAGTAGTATAGGTCTTTCTGAAGCTTTCTTT. Residues: CASSIGLSEAFF.